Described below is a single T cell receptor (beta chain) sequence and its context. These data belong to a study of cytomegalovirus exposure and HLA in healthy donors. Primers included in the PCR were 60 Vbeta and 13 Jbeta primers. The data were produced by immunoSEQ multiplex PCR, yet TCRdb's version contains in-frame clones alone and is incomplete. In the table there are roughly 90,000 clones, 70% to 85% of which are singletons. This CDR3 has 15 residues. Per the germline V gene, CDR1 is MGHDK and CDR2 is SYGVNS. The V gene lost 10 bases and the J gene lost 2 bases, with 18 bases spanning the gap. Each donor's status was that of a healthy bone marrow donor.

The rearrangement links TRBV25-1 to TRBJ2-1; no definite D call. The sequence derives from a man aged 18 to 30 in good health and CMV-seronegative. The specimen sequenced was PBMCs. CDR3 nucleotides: TGTGCCACAGCAAGACGTACGCGGCCCTACAATGAGCAGTTCTTC. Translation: CATARRTRPYNEQFF.